This T cell receptor (beta chain) appears in the sequencing data of a study of blood T cell repertoires in COVID-19. For the study at large: Specimens from acute and convalescent COVID-19 originated in the United States, Italy and Spain. The analysed material was cDNA or gDNA that came from T cells, B-cell-depleted T cells, or PBMCs.

CDR3 length equals 13 residues. Germline values: CDR1 SGDLS, CDR2 YYNGEE. V was clipped by 2 bases and J by 8 bases; unmatched bases: 4. Per the original data handling: Estimated nucleated cell counts came from reference gene primer amplification. Some clones are missing from TCRdb's copy, which holds only in-frame ones; the method was immunoSEQ multiplex PCR. The V and J calls and clone size are taken from that table; D and trimming were inferred from the DNA. The data show around 42,000 clones, 88% seen once. The chain recombines TRBV9 with TRBJ2-1; TRBD1 matches at 7 bases. This TCR derives from a human donor in a cohort sampled during active COVID-19. Specimen: peripheral blood. The CDR3 DNA is TGTGCCAGCAGCGTGCAACAGGGGTATGAGCAGTTCTTC. Protein sequence: CASSVQQGYEQFF.